This T cell receptor beta chain was retrieved from a study of T cell responses to AZD1222 COVID-19 vaccine. Study overall: Second doses that came at about 4 or about 12 weeks were put together.

In germline, CDR1 is MNHEY, CDR2 SVGEGT. V lost 0 bases and J 6 bases, leaving 6 bases between the germline ends. The CDR3 sequence is 12 residues long. A note on this clone: Its antigen is unidentified.

Repertoires were generated with immunoSEQ multiplex PCR, while TCRdb's copy carries only in-frame clones and drops some. Of about 110,000 clones listed, roughly four fifths are singletons. Study conclusions and caveats: Along spike, vaccine-associated CD4 TCRs were found throughout, with dominance at 160-218 and 743-854. After the peak T cell response, and only then, were repertoires sampled.

This receptor was identified in an adult in good health. The chain combines TRBV6-2 or TRBV6-3 with TRBJ2-7; no clear D gene. Sample: peripheral blood, taken on day 0 of AZD1222 vaccination. The DNA for the CDR3 is TGTGCCAGCAGTTACTCTAGCATCGAGCAGTACTTC. It translates to CASSYSSIEQYF.